The 7 T cell receptor beta chains presented below share a single source sample, sequenced in a study of monozygotic twins with inflammatory bowel disease. TCRdb re-called the 5' RACE reads and shows each CDR3 protein once, DNA omitted. Recorded for this sample: 400,000 or so distinct CDR3 sequences. The sequenced sample was blood. These receptors came from a human donor with ulcerative colitis or Crohn's disease, or a healthy co-twin of an affected twin (not recorded which).

The chain has TRBV28 and TRBJ2-1; there is no DNA to check the TCRdb D call of TRBD1. Per the germline V gene, CDR1 is MDHEN and CDR2 is SYDVKM. This CDR3 is 14 amino acids long. CDR3: CASSLTHGGNEQFF.

This rearrangement joins TRBV12-3 or TRBV12-4 to TRBJ2-7; TCRdb reports TRBD2, a call that lacks DNA to check it against. The CDR3 extends over 19 amino acids. CDR3 amino acids: CASSSRVGLAGPRPYEQYF.

This chain uses TRBV13 with TRBJ2-1; TCRdb gives TRBD2 as the D gene, but with no DNA this cannot be confirmed. CDR3 length: 15 amino acids. Per the germline V gene, CDR1 is PRHDT and CDR2 is FYEKMQ (reference sequence). This chain's CDR3 is CASSSLAFPTNEQFF.

This sequence joins TRBV20-1 and TRBJ1-4. The germline gives CDR1 DFQATT, CDR2 SNEGSKA (reference sequence). This CDR3 has 13 amino acids. CDR3 sequence reads: CSAQQSTNEKLFF.

The chain is built from TRBV3-1 and TRBJ2-6; TCRdb indicates TRBD2, and absent DNA this call remains unverified. From germline, CDR1 is LGHDT and CDR2 YNNKEL (reference sequence). The CDR3 totals 18 residues. The chain's CDR3 is CASSHRAGANSGANVLTF.

V and J are TRBV20-1 and TRBJ1-1. CDR3 length: 13 residues. Per germline, CDR1 DFQATT and CDR2 SNEGSKA (reference sequence). CDR3 loop: CSGRGGDYTEAFF.

The chain links TRBV6-1 to TRBJ1-1; TCRdb picks TRBD1, but there is no DNA to check that call. From germline, CDR1 is MNHNS and CDR2 SASEGT. There are 16 residues in the CDR3. CDR3 loop: CASRPPGGLMNTEAFF.